The 27 T cell receptor beta chains given below trace back to one sample, sequenced in a study of OX40 agonist ivuxolimab in advanced cancers. Clones were sequenced by immunoSEQ multiplex PCR, and TCRdb holds only the in-frame ones, with some missing. The sample includes some 80,000 clones, around 87% of them seen just once. Sequenced here: CD4+ or CD8+ T cells sorted from blood, sampled in a trial of the OX40 agonist ivuxolimab. These receptors all stem from an adult with an advanced solid tumor such as melanoma, head and neck, liver or kidney cancer.

This sequence joins TRBV11-3 and TRBJ2-3, with 9 bases aligning to TRBD2. The CDR3 sequence is 17 residues long. Germline CDR1 SGHNT, CDR2 YENEEA. J gave up 2 bases and V 1 base, and 7 bases lay outside the gene matches. The CDR3 region has the DNA TGTGCCAGCAGCTTAGGGCTAGCGGGGAGCAACACAGATACGCAGTATTTT. Translated: CASSLGLAGSNTDTQYF.

This clone came up a few times. This rearrangement joins TRBV4-1 to TRBJ2-1; no firm D call. Between the trimmed V and J ends, which lost 4 bases and 6 bases, there was a span of 13 bases. CDR1 MGHRA and CDR2 YSYEKL come from the germline V gene. The CDR3 has 14 residues. CDR3 sequence reads: CASSPLGPANEQFF. In DNA form, the CDR3 reads TGCGCCAGCAGCCCCTTAGGACCTGCCAATGAGCAGTTCTTC.

This chain joins TRBV19 and TRBJ1-6; D may be TRBD1 (6 bases). Trimming took off 6 bases at V and 1 base at J, with 10 bases between the two ends. The CDR3 loop spans 15 amino acids. Germline V lookup: CDR1 LNHDA, CDR2 SQIVND (reference sequence). The CDR3 nucleotides are TGTGCCAGTAGGAACAGGGCTTCCTATAATTCACCCCTCCACTTT. Amino acids: CASRNRASYNSPLHF.

This chain uses TRBV28 with TRBJ2-7; 7 bases map to TRBD2. The length of the CDR3 is 16 residues. Germline loops: CDR1 MDHEN, CDR2 SYDVKM. Germline trimming cut 4 bases from V and 2 bases from J; bases unmatched to any gene: 11. The CDR3 DNA reads as TGTGCCAGCAGTTCCCCCGGGCTAGCGGCCCCCTACGAGCAGTACTTC. Amino acid sequence: CASSSPGLAAPYEQYF.

J is TRBJ1-2 and V is TRBV2; 7 bases line up with TRBD1. J gave up 3 bases and V 5 bases, and 6 bases lay outside the gene matches. CDR1 and CDR2 (germline): SNHLY, FYNNEI. The CDR3 length is 14 residues. The CDR3 reads CASSLGQWDYGYTF. CDR3 coding DNA: TGTGCCAGCAGTTTGGGACAGTGGGACTATGGCTACACCTTC. Full variable domain (outside the CDR3, taken from reference TRBV2 and TRBJ1-2): EPEVTQTPSHQVTQMGQEVILRCVPISNHLYFYWYRQILGQKVEFLVSFYNNEISEKSEIFDDQFSVERPDGSNFTLKIRSTKLEDSAMYFCASSLGQWDYGYTFGSGTRLTVV.

The chain employs TRBV6-1 and TRBJ2-1; TRBD2 matches 9 bases. In germline, CDR1 is MNHNS, CDR2 SASEGT. The CDR3 has 14 residues. V was clipped by 7 bases and J by 6 bases; unmatched bases: 7. CDR3 nucleotides: TGTGCCAGCAAAAAGCGGGAGGTCCTCAATGAGCAGTTCTTC. Translated, it gives CASKKREVLNEQFF.

This chain connects TRBV9 to TRBJ1-5; maybe TRBD1 (5 bases). Per the germline V gene, CDR1 is SGDLS and CDR2 is YYNGEE. This CDR3 is built from 14 residues. Trimming took 0 bases from V and 4 from J, leaving 8 bases between them. The CDR3: CASSVAEGNQPQHF. DNA of the CDR3: TGTGCCAGCAGCGTAGCTGAGGGGAATCAGCCCCAGCATTTT.

The CDR3 here is CASSSRQGSFTEAFF. The CDR3 coding sequence is TGCGCCAGCAGCTCCCGACAGGGGTCGTTCACTGAAGCTTTCTTT. V gene TRBV5-1 combines with J gene TRBJ1-1; 8 positions agree with TRBD1. Germline V gives CDR1 SGHRS, CDR2 YFSETQ. The CDR3 has 15 residues. The V segment lost 3 bases and the J segment 4 bases; nucleotides outside the gene matches: 8.

The chain couples TRBV28 to TRBJ2-1; D uncertain. The CDR3 loop spans 14 amino acids. Germline CDR1 and CDR2: MDHEN and SYDVKM. The V and J ends lost 1 base and 8 bases respectively, with 12 bases between them. CDR3 DNA: TGTGCCAGCAGTTTATTGACGCGGACGGATGAGCAGTTCTTC. This sequence encodes CASSLLTRTDEQFF.

The V gene is TRBV18, the J gene TRBJ1-1, with D possibly TRBD1 on 5 matching bases. CDR3 length: 13 amino acids. The germline gives CDR1 KGHSH, CDR2 LQKENI. Trimming pared 3 bases from V and 7 bases from J, leaving 12 bases between. The CDR3 reads CASSPSREIEAFF. CDR3 DNA: TGTGCCAGCTCACCTTCCAGGGAGATTGAAGCTTTCTTT.

J is TRBJ2-3 and V is TRBV7-2; D may match TRBD1 or TRBD2 (6 bases each). Trimming pared 0 bases from V and 3 bases from J, leaving 10 bases between. Germline V gene lookup returns CDR1 SGHTA and CDR2 FQGNSA. There are 15 residues in the CDR3. Here the CDR3 reads CASSLAGGDTDTQYF. CDR3 in DNA: TGTGCCAGCAGCTTAGCGGGGGGCGATACAGATACGCAGTATTTT. Variable domain in full (rest from reference TRBV7-2 and TRBJ2-3): GAGVSQSPSNKVTEKGKDVELRCDPISGHTALYWYRQSLGQGLEFLIYFQGNSAPDKSGLPSDRFSAERTGGSVSTLTIQRTQQEDSAVYLCASSLAGGDTDTQYFGPGTRLTVL.

This clone was observed a single time. The V and J genes are TRBV2 and TRBJ1-4, with TRBD1 matching 7 bases. This CDR3 spans 14 amino acids. Germline-derived CDR1 and CDR2 are SNHLY and FYNNEI. Trimming took 6 bases from V and 7 from J; bases not matched to a gene: 8. CDR3 residues: CASRDRSEVEKLFF. The CDR3 DNA reads as TGTGCCAGCAGGGACAGGTCCGAGGTTGAAAAACTGTTTTTT. The full variable domain, its missing parts supplied by reference TRBV2 and TRBJ1-4, is EPEVTQTPSHQVTQMGQEVILRCVPISNHLYFYWYRQILGQKVEFLVSFYNNEISEKSEIFDDQFSVERPDGSNFTLKIRSTKLEDSAMYFCASRDRSEVEKLFFGSGTQLSVL.

The V call is TRBV5-5, the J call TRBJ1-4, with D possibly matching TRBD1 (5 bases). V was shortened by 4 bases and J by 5 bases, with 15 bases between the two germline ends. The V gene's germline CDR1 is SGHKS and CDR2 YYEKEE (reference sequence). This CDR3 spans 15 amino acids. The chain's CDR3 is CASSIGALGNEKLFF. CDR3 sequence (DNA): TGTGCCAGCAGCATCGGGGCCCTGGGCAATGAAAAACTGTTTTTT. Supplemented by reference TRBV5-5 and TRBJ1-4, the full variable domain reads DAGVTQSPTHLIKTRGQQVTLRCSPISGHKSVSWYQQVLGQGPQFIFQYYEKEERGRGNFPDRFSARQFPNYSSELNVNALLLGDSALYLCASSIGALGNEKLFFGSGTQLSVL.

The V call is TRBV7-2, the J call TRBJ1-3, with D unresolved. Trimming took off 5 bases at V and 0 bases at J, with 5 bases between the two ends. This CDR3 region has 13 residues. Looked up from germline, CDR1 is SGHTA and CDR2 is FQGNSA. CDR3 DNA sequence: TGTGCCAGCAGCCTGACCTCTGGAAACACCATATATTTT. Protein product: CASSLTSGNTIYF.

Remarks on this clone: An end of the junction differs from the germline gene, which may be a read error. The gene calls are TRBV19 and TRBJ2-7; 10 bases fit TRBD1. Germline V gene data show CDR1 as LNHDA and CDR2 as SQIVND (reference sequence). The CDR3 length is 23 residues. The CDR3 reads CASSQSLFSRDRGRDDLYVRLSF. The CDR3 DNA sequence: TGTGCCAGTAGCCAATCCTTGTTCTCGAGAGACAGGGGGCGCGATGACCTCTACGTTAGACTCTCCTTC.

The rearrangement links TRBV18 to TRBJ2-2; maybe TRBD1 (5 bases). Trimming removed 1 base at V and 2 bases at J, with 14 bases between. This CDR3 is built from 17 residues. The germline V gene has CDR1 KGHSH and CDR2 LQKENI. CDR3 bases: TGTGCCAGCTCACCACGGGGCCTAGGGGCAAACACCGGGGAGCTGTTTTTT. Protein: CASSPRGLGANTGELFF.

The V gene is TRBV29-1, the J gene TRBJ2-2; D gene uncertain. This CDR3 comprises 14 residues. Germline lookup yields CDR1 SQVTM and CDR2 ANQGSEA. Trimming pared 6 bases from V and 4 bases from J, leaving 15 bases between. CDR3 sequence reads: CSVARASSTGELFF. In nucleotides, the CDR3 is TGCAGCGTCGCACGGGCCAGTTCCACCGGGGAGCTGTTTTTT.

The chain carries TRBV11-3 and TRBJ2-2, with D unresolved. The CDR3 loop spans 13 amino acids. Trimming shortened V by 5 bases and J by 5 bases, and 9 bases separated the two germline ends. Per the germline V gene, CDR1 is SGHNT and CDR2 is YENEEA. The CDR3 loop is CASSATRTGELFF. The CDR3 nucleotides read TGTGCCAGCAGCGCTACAAGGACCGGGGAGCTGTTTTTT.

The rearrangement links TRBV5-6 to TRBJ1-3; perhaps TRBD1 as D (5 bases). V lost 0 bases to trimming and J lost 2 bases, with 12 bases between them. CDR3 length: 16 residues. Germline lookup yields CDR1 SGHDT and CDR2 YYEEEE. The CDR3 loop reads CASSLVGDLPGNTIYF. The CDR3, as DNA: TGTGCCAGCAGCTTGGTGGGGGATCTCCCTGGAAACACCATATATTTT.

This chain connects TRBV29-1 to TRBJ2-7, with D perhaps TRBD1 (6 bases). Germline V CDR1 and CDR2: SQVTM, ANQGSEA. This CDR3 has 12 residues. V lost 7 bases, J lost 7 bases, and 17 bases lay in between. The CDR3 protein is CSAGQRLGEQYF. Here the CDR3 DNA reads TGCAGCGCAGGACAGAGGTTGGGGGAGCAGTACTTC.

V and J are TRBV5-1 and TRBJ2-7, with 7 bases fitting TRBD1. J gave up 6 bases and V 4 bases, and 13 bases lay outside the gene matches. The CDR3 is made up of 15 amino acids. The germline gives CDR1 SGHRS, CDR2 YFSETQ. The CDR3 nucleotides read TGCGCCAGCAGCCAGACAGGGTCGGGGCTAGCCGAGCAGTACTTC. This sequence encodes CASSQTGSGLAEQYF.

This clone was detected a few times. The gene calls are TRBV6-5 and TRBJ1-2; no firm D call. V lost 2 bases, J lost 3 bases, and 7 bases lay in between. Per the germline V gene, CDR1 is MNHEY and CDR2 is SVGAGI. The CDR3 covers 13 residues. CDR3 DNA sequence: TGTGCCAGCAGTTACAGGGAATACTATGGCTACACCTTC. Its translation: CASSYREYYGYTF.

CDR3 in amino acids: CASSPSVRPGNTIYF. CDR3 nucleotides: TGTGCCAGCAGCCCTTCGGTCAGGCCTGGAAACACCATATATTTT. The chain uses TRBV5-5 and TRBJ1-3; D unresolved. Trimming removed 4 bases from V and 2 bases from J, with 13 bases in between. CDR1 is SGHKS and CDR2 is YYEKEE in the germline V gene (reference sequence). The CDR3 contains 15 residues. Complete variable domain (other parts from reference TRBV5-5 and TRBJ1-3): DAGVTQSPTHLIKTRGQQVTLRCSPISGHKSVSWYQQVLGQGPQFIFQYYEKEERGRGNFPDRFSARQFPNYSSELNVNALLLGDSALYLCASSPSVRPGNTIYFGEGSWLTVV.

The chain has TRBV27 and TRBJ1-2; 7 nucleotides agree with TRBD1. Trimming took 3 bases from V and 7 from J; bases not matched to a gene: 5. The CDR3 totals 13 residues. Germline CDR1 MNHEY, CDR2 SMNVEV (reference sequence). CDR3 DNA sequence: TGTGCCAGCAGTTTTCGGACAGGCTTTGGCTACACCTTC. This sequence encodes CASSFRTGFGYTF.

The J gene is TRBJ1-2, the V gene TRBV2, with D perhaps TRBD1 (6 bases). Looked up from germline, CDR1 is SNHLY and CDR2 is FYNNEI. The CDR3 covers 13 residues. V gave up 6 bases and J gave up 4 bases, with 12 bases separating them. The CDR3 is CASSATGPYGYTF. CDR3 nucleotides: TGTGCCAGCAGCGCGACAGGTCCCTATGGCTACACCTTC. Combining the CDR3 with reference TRBV2 and TRBJ1-2 gives the whole variable domain EPEVTQTPSHQVTQMGQEVILRCVPISNHLYFYWYRQILGQKVEFLVSFYNNEISEKSEIFDDQFSVERPDGSNFTLKIRSTKLEDSAMYFCASSATGPYGYTFGSGTRLTVV.

This clone was counted only a few times. The V gene is TRBV6-1, the J gene TRBJ1-2; maybe TRBD1 (5 bases). This CDR3 comprises 14 residues. Germline V gives CDR1 MNHNS, CDR2 SASEGT. V dropped 6 bases and J dropped 6 bases, with 17 bases sitting between them. The DNA of the CDR3 is TGTGCCAGCAGGACCACAGGACTTTACGATGGCTACACCTTC. Amino acids: CASRTTGLYDGYTF.

The rearrangement joins TRBV7-6 to TRBJ1-1; the D is unclear. In germline, CDR1 is SGHVS, CDR2 FNYEAQ. Trimming cost V 3 bases and J 4 bases, with 15 bases left between them. The CDR3 loop spans 15 amino acids. CDR3 sequence (DNA): TGTGCCAGCAGCTTGACCGCCTTGGGTATCACTGAAGCTTTCTTT. Its translation: CASSLTALGITEAFF.